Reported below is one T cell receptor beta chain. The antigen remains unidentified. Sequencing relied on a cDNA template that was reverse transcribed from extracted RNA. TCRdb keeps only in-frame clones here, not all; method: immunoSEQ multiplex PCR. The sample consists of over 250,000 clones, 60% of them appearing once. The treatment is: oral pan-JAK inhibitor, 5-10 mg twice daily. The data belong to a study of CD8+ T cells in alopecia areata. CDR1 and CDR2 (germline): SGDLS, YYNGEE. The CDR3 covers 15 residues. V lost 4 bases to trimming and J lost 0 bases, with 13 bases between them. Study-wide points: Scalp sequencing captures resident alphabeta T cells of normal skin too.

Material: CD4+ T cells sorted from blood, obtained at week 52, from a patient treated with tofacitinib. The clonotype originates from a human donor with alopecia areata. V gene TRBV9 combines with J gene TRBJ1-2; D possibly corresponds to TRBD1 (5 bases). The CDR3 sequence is CASSLGTRANYGYTF. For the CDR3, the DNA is TGTGCCAGCAGCCTTGGGACGCGAGCTAACTATGGCTACACCTTC.